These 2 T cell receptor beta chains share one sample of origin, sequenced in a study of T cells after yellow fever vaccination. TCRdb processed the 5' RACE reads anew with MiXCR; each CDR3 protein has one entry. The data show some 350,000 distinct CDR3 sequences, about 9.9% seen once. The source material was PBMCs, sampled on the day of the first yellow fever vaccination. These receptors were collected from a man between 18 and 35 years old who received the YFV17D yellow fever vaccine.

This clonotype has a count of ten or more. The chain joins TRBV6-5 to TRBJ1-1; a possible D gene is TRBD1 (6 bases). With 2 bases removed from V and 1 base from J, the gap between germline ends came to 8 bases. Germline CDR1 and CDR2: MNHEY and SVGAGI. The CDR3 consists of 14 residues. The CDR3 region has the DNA TGTGCCAGCAGTTACCAACAGGGGAACACTGAAGCTTTCTTT. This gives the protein CASSYQQGNTEAFF.

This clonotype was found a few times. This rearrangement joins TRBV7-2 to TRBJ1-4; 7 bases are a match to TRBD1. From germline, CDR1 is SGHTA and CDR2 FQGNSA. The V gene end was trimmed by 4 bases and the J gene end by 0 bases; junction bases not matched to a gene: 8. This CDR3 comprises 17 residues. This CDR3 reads CASSSKGQDATNEKLFF. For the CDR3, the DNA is TGTGCCAGCAGCTCCAAAGGACAGGACGCAACTAATGAAAAACTGTTTTTT.